The rows below give T cell receptor beta chains drawn from one sample of a study of blood T cells in healthy people across ages. TCRdb re-analysed the 5' RACE reads in MiXCR, keeping a single row per CDR3 protein. The sample records fewer than 950,000 distinct CDR3 sequences, 36% being singletons. The specimen was blood. These receptors came from a man between 18 and 29 years old in good health. The CDR3 runs from the conserved cysteine through the conserved F or W. A D gene is named only where the DNA matches it firmly. Size is stated for part of the rows, as once, few or many counts, or as a class when the clone is expanded.

v_call,clone_size,d_call,cdr3_aa
TRBV9,NA,TRBD1,CASGQTGANYGYTF
TRBV7-8,few,NA,CASTLWGAGGNNEQFF
TRBV2,many,NA,CASRIGTQPTDTQYF
TRBV20-1,few,NA,CSARDPRGGLDEQFF
TRBV4-3,few,NA,CASSQDSSRAETQYF
TRBV10-3,NA,NA,CATGYRTDKLGHSSTDTQYF
TRBV6-1,few,TRBD1,CASSTTGGAFSGTEAFF
TRBV7-2,NA,NA,CTSSLLGVGETQYF
TRBV12-3/TRBV12-4,NA,NA,CASSLWGRGHYGYTF
TRBV4-3,many,NA,CASSQGVAGLGYTF
TRBV7-9,NA,NA,CVSLGQGHDYNEQFF
TRBV20-1,NA,NA,CSARDDRGGRVWNTEAFF
TRBV29-1,NA,NA,CSAPLFGYGYTF
TRBV7-2,NA,NA,CASSLVAANTGELFF